This T cell receptor (beta chain) originates from a study of CD8+ T cells in alopecia areata. Study-level results: Compared with normal scalp, lesional scalp had higher clonality and more expanded CD8+ clones.

With regard to this clone: Its antigen is currently unknown. The germline and genes are mouse ones. The read falls 4 residues short of the CDR3 end, and the missing part is taken from the germline J gene.

The length of the CDR3 is 14 residues. In germline, CDR1 is NNHDY, CDR2 SYVADS. The junction had 2 bases not matched to a gene; V was cut back by 4 bases and J by 0 bases. Investigators isolated RNA and reverse transcribed it into cDNA to act as the sequencing template. Libraries were prepared by immunoSEQ multiplex PCR; TCRdb keeps only in-frame clonotypes and omits some of them. The sample lists 90,000 to 130,000 clones, none appearing once, the ten largest making up roughly a fifth. The TCR sequence derives from a C3H/HeJ mouse with alopecia areata. Mouse strain MHC haplotype: H2-k. V gene TRBV13-3 combines with J gene TRBJ2-7; 9 bases are shared with TRBD1. The sample was lesional skin. The CDR3 is CASSTGGPSYEQYF. CDR3 bases read: TGTGCCAGCAGTACAGGGGGCCCCTCCTAT.